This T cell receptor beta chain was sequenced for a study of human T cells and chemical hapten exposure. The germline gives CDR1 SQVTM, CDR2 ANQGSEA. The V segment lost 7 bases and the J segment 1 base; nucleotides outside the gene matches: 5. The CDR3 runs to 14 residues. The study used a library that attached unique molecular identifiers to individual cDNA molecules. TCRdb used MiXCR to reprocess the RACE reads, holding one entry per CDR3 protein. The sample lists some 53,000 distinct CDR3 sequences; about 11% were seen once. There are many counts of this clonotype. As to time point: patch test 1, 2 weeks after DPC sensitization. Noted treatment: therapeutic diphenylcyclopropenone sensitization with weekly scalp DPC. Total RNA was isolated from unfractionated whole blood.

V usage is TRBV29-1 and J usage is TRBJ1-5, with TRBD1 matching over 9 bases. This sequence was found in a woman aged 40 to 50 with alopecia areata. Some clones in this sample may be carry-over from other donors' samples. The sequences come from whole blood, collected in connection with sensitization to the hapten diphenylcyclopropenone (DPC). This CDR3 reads CSAGGQGSNQPQHF. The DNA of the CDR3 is TGCAGCGCGGGGGGACAGGGAAGCAATCAGCCCCAGCATTTT.